This TCR beta chain was sequenced in a study of T cell repertoires in cytomegalovirus infection. Overall study results and limits: Individuals carrying CMV plus the relevant HLA were identified by cumulative frequency of public TCR beta families.

TCRdb processed the reads anew with MiXCR; each CDR3 protein has one entry. The table records around 530,000 distinct CDR3 sequences, approximately 25% of them present only once. This CDR3 has 15 amino acids. Trimming removed 8 bases at V and 4 bases at J, with 20 bases between. In regard to this clonotype: Its specificity is not known.

J is TRBJ1-1 and V is TRBV12-3 or TRBV12-4; D is perhaps TRBD1 (5 bases). The TCR was taken from a human donor in good health (CMV status not recorded). Some clones in this sample may be carry-over from other donors' samples. The source material was PBMCs. CDR3 loop: CASLPIGQGGTEAFF. The CDR3 coding sequence is TGTGCCAGCCTACCCATCGGGCAGGGAGGCACTGAAGCTTTCTTT.